The source of this T cell receptor beta chain is a study of cytomegalovirus exposure and HLA in healthy donors (dated by TCRdb to about 2017). At the level of the whole study: According to an earlier analysis of several hundred of the donors, about 179 million T cells yielded roughly 110 million unique TCR beta sequences and 276 Gb of sequence data. The study profiled the T cell repertoires of more than 500 subjects by immunosequencing and related them to cytomegalovirus serostatus. Among the roughly 400 genotyped donors, 81% belonged to the genetic ancestry cluster associated with self-reported Caucasian donors. Across around 400 genotyped donors of the cohort, an average of approximately 200,000 unique TCR beta nucleotide sequences per donor were sequenced, and about a sixth of those sequences were non-productive. Along with the roughly 700-subject first cohort, a separate validation cohort of about 110 different subjects was used. The aim of the study was to test whether cataloging public T cell receptors could identify signatures of past pathogen exposure. Alongside the repertoire data, information on donor age, sex, ethnicity and CMV serostatus was compiled. Every discovery cohort repertoire had been produced on one sequencing platform. An early release covering about 600 HLA-typed donors comprised around 300 gigabases of sequencing data and around 80 million unique TCR sequences. Genome-wide SNP genotypes for about 60% of the roughly 670 donors were used in a later genetic analysis, which treated that subset as a discovery cohort. HLA typing covered class I and class II loci at four-digit resolution. Five DR-DQ haplotypes were handled as single units for association and clustering, since linkage in the cohort was strong. An earlier analysis of fewer than 700 of the donors applied high-throughput TCR beta sequencing to assess whether each TCR beta V gene segment acted as functional or pseudogenic. The study combined high-throughput TCR immunosequencing, statistical association of individual TCRs with disease status, and machine learning to predict cytomegalovirus infection status. Rather than drawing on any new phenotypic data, the later analysis identified candidate immune exposures from TCR beta sequences and the way those sequences occurred across donors. Typing coverage varied by locus: roughly 620-630 donors for A, B, C, DRB1 and DQB1; more than 500 for DQA1; around 570 for DPA1; 450 to 480 for DPB1. To study patterns of TCR occurrence, a later analysis re-analyzed previously published TCR beta repertoires from just over 650 donors and added high-resolution HLA genotyping.

In total, approximately 700 healthy bone marrow donors made up the cohort. At the time of sampling, every cohort member was nominally healthy, though immune exposures that went unrecorded were likely present. The donor tested CMV seronegative, placing the donor among the 350 or so seronegative members of the cohort. Each donor provided a peripheral blood sample, and peripheral blood mononuclear cells were used for TCR beta sequencing. The Qiagen DNeasy Blood Extraction Kit was used to extract genomic DNA from the blood cell samples. On this clone: Its antigen specificity is not known. The input lacks base qualities; no much larger clone sits a single base away.

Receptors were amplified or captured by the immunoSEQ multiplex PCR assay. For the multiplex PCR, a mixture combining 60 forward primers for TCR Vbeta segments and 13 reverse primers for TCR Jbeta segments was used. The CDR3 region of rearranged TCR beta genes was amplified from genomic DNA by a multiplex PCR assay. The amplified TCR beta libraries were sequenced on the Illumina HiSeq System as 87-base-pair reads. The authors' analysis ran thus. A later analysis counted approximately 74 million unique TCR beta chains across the approximately 700 repertoires, and 9 million to 14 million of these chains were shared by at least two donors. Raw reads were error-corrected and collapsed into unique sequences with a nearest-neighbor algorithm that merged closely related sequences to remove PCR and sequencing errors. CDR3 sequences were aligned to IMGT reference sequences to assign V, D and J gene segments. Each retained sequence needed at least a six-nucleotide match to both a V gene segment and a J gene segment. Rearrangements were classified as productive when the CDR3 lacked stop codons and remained in frame with V and J, and all other rearrangements were classified as non-productive. CDR3 was defined by IMGT convention, running from the second conserved V-encoded cysteine to the conserved J-encoded phenylalanine. The earlier analysis of some 600 of the donors excluded sequences that lacked an unambiguous match to a single V gene segment. In an earlier analysis of 450 to 700 of the donors, V segments were called functional above 56.7% productive rearrangements and were called segregating when the between-donor standard deviation exceeded 5%. A statistical classification framework was built to diagnose cytomegalovirus status from the catalog of TCR beta chain sequences. A later analysis assigned V and J genes by comparing TCR nucleotide sequences with IMGT/GENE-DB human TR gene sequences. The TCRdist pipeline was used in a later analysis to assign CDR3 sequences and most-parsimonious VDJ recombination scenarios. In a later analysis, each TCR beta chain was defined by its CDR3 amino acid sequence together with its V-gene family, and reads lacking a unique V-gene family were excluded. To address suspected cross-contamination and a sequencing artifact, a later analysis removed roughly 640 highly shared, low-generation-probability nucleotide sequences. For each public chain, a later analysis derived a clonal expansion index from normalized ranks of inferred template counts within each repertoire. In a later analysis, generation probabilities were computed with a VDJ recombination model fitted to out-of-frame rearrangements, and the resulting probabilities were checked against IGoR. In a later analysis, TCR-TCR, TCR-HLA and TCR-CMV co-occurrence was scored with hypergeometric tests, and a repertoire-size bias correction was applied to TCR pairs. To estimate false discovery rates, a later analysis permuted the HLA or CMV assignments 20 times. In a later analysis, co-occurring TCRs were grouped with DBSCAN, and TCRdist sequence similarity was added when clustering was performed within HLA-allele-positive subsets. Repertoires with fewer than 30,000 or more than 120,000 public chains were left out of co-occurrence clustering, as were about five repertoires with anomalous nucleotide sharing. TCRdb obtained this table from immuneACCESS and retained in-frame rearrangements with V and J assigned. These tables miss some clones; where compared with another copy, unresolved V genes account for less than half of the shortfall, and the remainder is unexplained. V and J calls and clone size are those listed in that table; D and trimming were worked out from the DNA. For this sample the table gives roughly 180,000 clones, of which over 70% were detected only once. Approximately 1.3% of the sample lies in the top ten.

Results and caveats for the whole study, not just this receptor: An association between a missense DCLRE1C variant and V-gene and J-gene trimming of TCR beta chains was found in a later genetic analysis and replicated in an independent cohort. Specific HLA alleles were associated with about 17,000 TCR beta sequences at a false discovery rate of 0.05 in a later analysis. An earlier analysis of 587 of the donors showed that most TCR beta V segments appeared in productive rearrangements either about 87% or about 30% of the time, which broadly matched IMGT annotations. Because counts were too low, seventeen rarely observed V segments, including chromosome 9 orphons, were excluded from the earlier analysis of around 590 of the donors. A few of the identified cytomegalovirus-associated TCR beta chains were confirmed in vitro to be specific for cytomegalovirus antigens. Compared with the 666-donor mean, donors in an Asian-associated ancestry cluster had fewer N-insertions in productive TCRs, according to a later genetic analysis. Strong co-occurrence of HLA alleles, especially DR and DQ, made assigning TCR associations to individual alleles difficult. Because HLA typing was missing for some donors at each locus, association tests included only the typed subset. It was suggested by the authors that the approach could potentially be generalized to other disease states and immunological phenotypes. In a later analysis, TCR association rates were found to vary across HLA loci, with the most associated TCRs seen for DRB1 alleles and the fewest for HLA-C alleles. Across donors, most TCR sequences were observed very rarely, whereas some public TCRs were present in many individuals. In the study, some 160 TCR beta chains were listed as associated with cytomegalovirus. The cohort was sequenced for TCR beta chains only, and without alpha or paired-chain data the features that could be detected were limited. In a later analysis, HLA-associated TCR beta chains showed more clonal expansion and lower generation probabilities than non-associated chains that were equally common. A cluster of highly shared sequence variants was judged likely to be a technical artifact of the sequencing pipeline. In both the original and validation cohorts, the classifier was reported to diagnose cytomegalovirus status with high specificity and sensitivity. Immune exposure information for the cohort was limited to CMV serostatus. A further reported finding was that TCR beta sequences accurately predicted the HLA-A and HLA-B alleles for most subjects in the first cohort. Presence/absence analyses assumed roughly uniform sequencing depth across donors, an assumption that may not hold. A later analysis found that most CMV-associated TCR beta chains appeared HLA-restricted, with HLA associations seemingly driven largely by CMV exposure. Several of the top co-occurrence clusters appeared to be linked to parvovirus B19, influenza, CMV and Epstein-Barr virus, according to a later analysis. Linkage disequilibrium might explain the correlated functional status among segregating V segments, but an unknown experimental factor could not be excluded.

The specimen was PBMCs. The source is a boy aged 2 to 10 in good health and CMV-seronegative.

The CDR3 reads CASSPLAGGTSTDTQYF. The sequenced DNA: TGCGCCAGCAGCCCACTAGCGGGGGGTACTAGCACAGATACGCAGTATTTT. The V gene is TRBV5-1 and the J gene is TRBJ2-3; 12 bases in the middle match TRBD2. Its CDR3 holds 17 amino acids, cysteine through phenylalanine. CDR3 DNA is the only sequence kept; it has 51 bases, read in frame from the first base. V ends up 4 bases short and J 0 bases short, with an unmatched junction base count of 6. As encoded in the germline V gene, CDR1 is SGHRS while CDR2 is YFSETQ.